Following are 5 T cell receptor beta chains from one sample sequenced in a study of early T cells in non-severe SARS-CoV-2 infection. TCRdb itself ran the 5' RACE reads through MiXCR, one entry per CDR3 protein. Of around 71,000 distinct CDR3 sequences in the sample, roughly 15% were seen once. The sample consisted of whole blood, taken at baseline. The source is an adult who was a healthcare worker with PCR-confirmed SARS-CoV-2 infection or an uninfected control (not recorded which).

This clonotype showed up just a few times. J is TRBJ2-1 and V is TRBV5-1; 11 bases align to TRBD2. The CDR3 has 18 amino acids. The J segment lost 5 bases and the V segment lost 3 bases, leaving 13 bases of the junction unmatched. Per the germline V gene, CDR1 is SGHRS and CDR2 is YFSETQ. The CDR3 bases are TGCGCCAGCAGCTCCCCAGAAATAGCGGGAGGGCTTAACAATGAGCAGTTCTTC. Translation: CASSSPEIAGGLNNEQFF.

The chain combines TRBV12-3 or TRBV12-4 with TRBJ2-1, with 7 bases identical to TRBD2. CDR3 length: 14 residues. The V segment lost 4 bases and the J segment 4 bases; nucleotides outside the gene matches: 4. CDR3 region: CASSYPAGYNEQFF. In DNA, the CDR3 is TGTGCCAGCAGTTACCCAGCGGGGTACAATGAGCAGTTCTTC.

V and J are TRBV10-3 and TRBJ2-1, with D perhaps TRBD2 (5 bases). Trimming removed 0 bases at V and 9 bases at J, with 12 bases between. Germline V CDR1 and CDR2: ENHRY, SYGVKD. This CDR3 is 14 amino acids long. CDR3 DNA sequence: TGTGCCATCAGTGAGTCTTTAGCCGAGGGTGAGCAGTTCTTC. It yields the protein CAISESLAEGEQFF.

J is TRBJ2-4 and V is TRBV20-1, with 7 bases aligning to TRBD1. V shed 6 bases and J 0 bases; nucleotides not matched to a gene: 11. The length of the CDR3 is 16 residues. Germline CDR1 and CDR2: DFQATT and SNEGSKA (reference sequence). The CDR3 DNA is TGCAGTGCCTCTGGGACAGTCAAGCTAGCCAAAAACATTCAGTACTTC. Protein sequence: CSASGTVKLAKNIQYF.

This clonotype was seen at least ten times. The genes are TRBV28 and TRBJ2-4; a possible D gene is TRBD1 (5 bases). CDR3 length equals 14 residues. Trimming shortened V by 2 bases and J by 9 bases, and 14 bases separated the two germline ends. CDR1 MDHEN and CDR2 SYDVKM come from the germline V gene. The CDR3 DNA is TGTGCCAGCAGTTTACAGGGCCTAAAGGGCATTCAGTACTTC. This codes for CASSLQGLKGIQYF.